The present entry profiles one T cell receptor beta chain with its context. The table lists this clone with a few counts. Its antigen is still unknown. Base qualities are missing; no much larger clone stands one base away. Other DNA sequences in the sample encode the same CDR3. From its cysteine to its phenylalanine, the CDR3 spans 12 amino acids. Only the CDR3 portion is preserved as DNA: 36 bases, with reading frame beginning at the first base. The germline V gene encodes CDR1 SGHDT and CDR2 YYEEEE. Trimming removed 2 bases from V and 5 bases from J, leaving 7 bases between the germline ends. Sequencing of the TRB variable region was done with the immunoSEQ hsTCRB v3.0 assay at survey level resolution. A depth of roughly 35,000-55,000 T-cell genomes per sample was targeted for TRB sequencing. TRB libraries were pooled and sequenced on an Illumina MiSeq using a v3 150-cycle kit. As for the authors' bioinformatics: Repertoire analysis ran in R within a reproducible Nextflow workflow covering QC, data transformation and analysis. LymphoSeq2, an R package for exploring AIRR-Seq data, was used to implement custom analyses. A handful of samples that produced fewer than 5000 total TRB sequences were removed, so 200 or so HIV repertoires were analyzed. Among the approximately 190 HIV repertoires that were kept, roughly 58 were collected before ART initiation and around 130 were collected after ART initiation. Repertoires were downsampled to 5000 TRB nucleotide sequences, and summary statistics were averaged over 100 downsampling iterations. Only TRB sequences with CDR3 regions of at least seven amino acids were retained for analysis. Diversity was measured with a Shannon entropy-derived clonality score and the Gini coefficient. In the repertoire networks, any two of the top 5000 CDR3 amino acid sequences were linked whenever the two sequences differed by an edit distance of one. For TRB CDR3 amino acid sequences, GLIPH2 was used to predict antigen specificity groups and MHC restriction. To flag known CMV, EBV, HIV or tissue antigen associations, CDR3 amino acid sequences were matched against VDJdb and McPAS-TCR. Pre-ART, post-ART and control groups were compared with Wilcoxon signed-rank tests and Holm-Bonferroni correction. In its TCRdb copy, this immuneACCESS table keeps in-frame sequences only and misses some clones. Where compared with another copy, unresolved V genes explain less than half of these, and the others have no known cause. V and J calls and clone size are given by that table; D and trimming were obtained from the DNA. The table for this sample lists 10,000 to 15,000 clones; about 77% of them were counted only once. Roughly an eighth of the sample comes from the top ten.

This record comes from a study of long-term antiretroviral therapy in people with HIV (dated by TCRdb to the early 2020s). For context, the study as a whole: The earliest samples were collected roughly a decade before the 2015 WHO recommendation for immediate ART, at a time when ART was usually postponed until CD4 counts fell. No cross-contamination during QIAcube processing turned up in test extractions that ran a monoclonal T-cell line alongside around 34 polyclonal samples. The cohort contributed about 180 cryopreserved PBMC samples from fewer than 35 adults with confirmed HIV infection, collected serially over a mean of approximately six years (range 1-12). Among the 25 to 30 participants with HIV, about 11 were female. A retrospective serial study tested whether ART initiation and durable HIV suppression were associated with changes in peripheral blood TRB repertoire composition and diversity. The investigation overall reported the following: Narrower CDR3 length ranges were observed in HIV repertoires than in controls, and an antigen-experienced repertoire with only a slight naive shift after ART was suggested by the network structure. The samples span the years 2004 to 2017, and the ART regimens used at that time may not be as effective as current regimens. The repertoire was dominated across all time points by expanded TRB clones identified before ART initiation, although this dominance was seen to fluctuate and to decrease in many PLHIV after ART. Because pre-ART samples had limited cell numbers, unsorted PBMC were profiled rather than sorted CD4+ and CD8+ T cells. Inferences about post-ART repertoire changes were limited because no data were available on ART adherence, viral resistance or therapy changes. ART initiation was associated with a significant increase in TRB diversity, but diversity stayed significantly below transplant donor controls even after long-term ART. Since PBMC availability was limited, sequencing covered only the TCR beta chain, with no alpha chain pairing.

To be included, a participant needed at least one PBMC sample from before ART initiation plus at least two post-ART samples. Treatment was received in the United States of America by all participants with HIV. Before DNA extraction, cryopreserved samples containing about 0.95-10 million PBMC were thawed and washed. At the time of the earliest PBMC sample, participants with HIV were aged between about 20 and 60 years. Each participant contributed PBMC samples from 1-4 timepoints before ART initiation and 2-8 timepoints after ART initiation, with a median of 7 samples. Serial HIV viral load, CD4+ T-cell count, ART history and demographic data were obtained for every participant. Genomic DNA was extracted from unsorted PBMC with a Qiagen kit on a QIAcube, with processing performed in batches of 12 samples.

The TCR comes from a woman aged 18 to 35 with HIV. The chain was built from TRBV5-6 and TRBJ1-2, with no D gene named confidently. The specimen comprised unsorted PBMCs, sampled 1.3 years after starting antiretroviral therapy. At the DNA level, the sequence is TGTGCCAGCAGCTTCCCAGGTTATGGCTACACCTTC. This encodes CASSFPGYGYTF.